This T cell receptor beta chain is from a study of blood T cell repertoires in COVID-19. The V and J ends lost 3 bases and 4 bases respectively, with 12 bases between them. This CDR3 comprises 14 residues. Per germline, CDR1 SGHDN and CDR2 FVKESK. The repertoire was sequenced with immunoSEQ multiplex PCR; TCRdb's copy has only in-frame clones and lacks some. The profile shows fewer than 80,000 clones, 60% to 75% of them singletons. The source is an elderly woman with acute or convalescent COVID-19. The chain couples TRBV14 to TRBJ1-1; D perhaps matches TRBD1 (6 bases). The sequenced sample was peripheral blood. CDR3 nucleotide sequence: TGTGCCAGCAGCCACACAGGGAGAGGCACTGAAGCTTTCTTT. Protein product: CASSHTGRGTEAFF.